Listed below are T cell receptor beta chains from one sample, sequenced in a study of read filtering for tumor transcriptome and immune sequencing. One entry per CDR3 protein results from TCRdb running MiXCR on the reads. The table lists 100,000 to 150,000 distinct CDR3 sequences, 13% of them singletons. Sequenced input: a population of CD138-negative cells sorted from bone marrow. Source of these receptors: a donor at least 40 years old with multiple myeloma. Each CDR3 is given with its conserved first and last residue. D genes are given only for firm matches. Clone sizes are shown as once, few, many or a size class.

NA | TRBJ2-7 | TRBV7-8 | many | CASSPDVSYEQYF | TGTGCCAGCAGCCCGGACGTATCCTACGAGCAGTACTTC
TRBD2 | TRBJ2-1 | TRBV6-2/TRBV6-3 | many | CASRGLAGGTYNEQFF | TGTGCCAGCAGGGGACTAGCGGGGGGTACCTACAATGAGCAGTTCTTC
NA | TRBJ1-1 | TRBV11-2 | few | CASSPGLGTEAFF | TGTGCCAGCAGCCCGGGACTTGGAACTGAAGCTTTCTTT
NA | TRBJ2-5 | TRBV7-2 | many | CASSFGTKETQYF | TGTGCCAGCAGCTTCGGAACTAAGGAGACCCAGTACTTC
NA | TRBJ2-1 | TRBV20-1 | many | CSARVPPQRINEQFF | TGCAGTGCTAGAGTCCCACCGCAGCGTATCAATGAGCAGTTCTTC
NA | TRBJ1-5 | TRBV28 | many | CASSFGSNSNQPQHF | TGTGCCAGCAGTTTCGGCAGTAATAGCAATCAGCCCCAGCATTTT
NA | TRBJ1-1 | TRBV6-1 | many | CASNRGPPNTEAFF | TGTGCCAGCAATAGGGGTCCACCGAACACTGAAGCTTTCTTT
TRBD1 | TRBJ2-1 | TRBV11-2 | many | CASSVTGTGNEQFF | TGTGCCAGCAGCGTAACCGGGACAGGGAATGAGCAGTTCTTC
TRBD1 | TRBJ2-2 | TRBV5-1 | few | CASSLGQGITGGLFF | TGCGCCAGCAGCCTCGGACAGGGGATCACCGGGGGGCTGTTTTTT
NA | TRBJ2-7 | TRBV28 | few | CASSFSDRSGFYEQYF | TGTGCCAGCAGTTTCTCCGACAGGTCGGGCTTCTACGAGCAGTACTTC
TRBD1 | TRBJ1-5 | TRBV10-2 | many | CASRDKGAGNQPQHF | TGCGCCAGCAGAGACAAGGGGGCCGGCAATCAGCCCCAGCATTTT